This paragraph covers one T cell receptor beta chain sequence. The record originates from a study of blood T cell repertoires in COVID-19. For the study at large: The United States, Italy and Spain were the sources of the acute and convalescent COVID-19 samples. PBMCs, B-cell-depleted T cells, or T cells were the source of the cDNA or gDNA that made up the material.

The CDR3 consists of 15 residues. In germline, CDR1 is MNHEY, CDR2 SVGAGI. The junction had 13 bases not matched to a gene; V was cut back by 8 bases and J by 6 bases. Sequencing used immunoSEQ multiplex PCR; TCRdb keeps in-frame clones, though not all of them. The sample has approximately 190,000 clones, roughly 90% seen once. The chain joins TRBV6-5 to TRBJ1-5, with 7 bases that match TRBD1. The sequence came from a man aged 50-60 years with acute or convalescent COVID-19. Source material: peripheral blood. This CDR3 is CASGRNGQAGQPQHF. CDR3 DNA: TGTGCCAGCGGGAGAAATGGACAGGCCGGTCAGCCCCAGCATTTT.